These T cell receptor beta chains were read from a single sample in a study of cytomegalovirus exposure and HLA in healthy donors. Profiling relied on immunoSEQ multiplex PCR, and the TCRdb table lists in-frame clones only, not all of them. Among 80,000 to 100,000 clones listed, roughly three quarters were seen once. The sequencing sample was made of PBMCs. The source is a man aged 40-50 years in good health and CMV-seronegative. Both conserved end residues are part of each CDR3. D genes are given only for firm matches. Clone size, where shown, is once, few, many, or a class for clones that have expanded.

NA	TRBV2	TRBJ1-4	NA	TGTGCCAGCAGCGAGGGCGGGAGAGGGACGGGTGAAAAACTGTTTTTT	CASSEGGRGTGEKLFF
TRBD2	TRBV6-1	TRBJ2-5	NA	TGTGCCAGCAGTTCACTAGCGGGGGGTTGGGGGACCCAGTACTTC	CASSSLAGGWGTQYF
TRBD1	TRBV15	TRBJ1-2	few	TGTGCCACCAGCAGAGGGGACAGTATCCTCTATGGCTACACCTTC	CATSRGDSILYGYTF
NA	TRBV12-1	TRBJ1-1	NA	TGTGCCAGCAGCTATCGCCCCGACATTTGCACTGAAGCTTTCTTT	CASSYRPDICTEAFF
TRBD2	TRBV15	TRBJ2-7	NA	TGTGCCACCAGCAGGCAGGGACTAGCGGGGGCGGGAGAGCAGTACTTC	CATSRQGLAGAGEQYF
TRBD1	TRBV7-9	TRBJ2-2	NA	TGTGCCAGCAGCATGACAGGGCTCCTGAAAAACACCGGGGAGCTGTTTTTT	CASSMTGLLKNTGELFF
NA	TRBV18	TRBJ2-5	NA	TGTGCCAGCTCCCTATCGGGAGCCCAAGAGACCCAGTACTTC	CASSLSGAQETQYF
TRBD1	TRBV4-3	TRBJ1-3	once	TGCGCCAGCAGTTTAGTCCAACAGGGGGCCTCTGGAAACACCATATATTTT	CASSLVQQGASGNTIYF
NA	TRBV28	TRBJ1-3	NA	TGTGCCAGCAGTTTCCCCGGGACAACCGGAAACACCATATATTTT	CASSFPGTTGNTIYF
NA	TRBV4-3	TRBJ1-2	NA	TGCGCCAGCAGCCAAGTGGTGGGGGGTAACTATGGCTACACCTTC	CASSQVVGGNYGYTF
NA	TRBV18	TRBJ1-1	NA	TGTGCCAGCTCGCTGACAGAGACCAACACTGAAGCTTTCTTT	CASSLTETNTEAFF
TRBD2	TRBV10-3	TRBJ2-1	NA	TGTGCCATCAGTGACCCGGGAGGCTCCTACAATGAGCAGTTCTTC	CAISDPGGSYNEQFF
TRBD2	TRBV2	TRBJ2-1	NA	TGTGCCAGCAGTTATAGCGGGGGGATGTACAATGAGCAGTTCTTC	CASSYSGGMYNEQFF
NA	TRBV4-1	TRBJ1-2	few	TGCGCCAGCAGCCAAGAGGGACTGATCAACTATGGCTACACCTTC	CASSQEGLINYGYTF
TRBD1	TRBV13	TRBJ2-5	NA	TGTGCCAGCAGCCGAGACAGGGGCGAGACCCAGTACTTC	CASSRDRGETQYF
NA	TRBV7-2	TRBJ1-2	NA	TGTGCCAGCAGCCAAGCCGGGACTTCGGGCGGCTACACCTTC	CASSQAGTSGGYTF
TRBD2	TRBV27	TRBJ2-2	NA	TGTGCCAGCAGTTTCGCGGGGGGTTCTACCGGGGAGCTGTTTTTT	CASSFAGGSTGELFF
TRBD2	TRBV7-2	TRBJ2-5	NA	TGTGCCAGCAGCTTACAGGGCGGGGGGCAAGAGACCCAGTACTTC	CASSLQGGGQETQYF
NA	TRBV7-2	TRBJ1-4	NA	TGTGCCAGCAGCCGTAGCTTTCAGGGGTCGGGTGAAAAACTGTTTTTT	CASSRSFQGSGEKLFF
NA	TRBV5-4	TRBJ2-1	NA	TGTGCCAGCAGCTTGAATCTGGTGGGGGGGACATTGGATGAGCAGTTCTTC	CASSLNLVGGTLDEQFF
TRBD1	TRBV28	TRBJ1-4	NA	TGTGCCAGCTTAAACAGGGGTGGGGATGAAAAACTGTTTTTT	CASLNRGGDEKLFF
NA	TRBV27	TRBJ1-5	NA	TGTGCCAGCAGAGAGGACGGGGAAAATCAGCCCCAGCATTTT	CASREDGENQPQHF
TRBD1	TRBV18	TRBJ2-5	NA	TGTGCCAGCTCACCCCGGGGACAGGAAGTGGAGACCCAGTACTTC	CASSPRGQEVETQYF
NA	TRBV6-1	TRBJ2-6	once	TGTGCCAGCAACGCCAGGGGCTCTGGGGCCAACGTCCTGACTTTC	CASNARGSGANVLTF
NA	TRBV5-1	TRBJ2-7	NA	TGCGCCAGCAGCTTGGTAGGGGGCGAGCAGTACTTC	CASSLVGGEQYF
NA	TRBV5-1	TRBJ1-4	NA	TGCGCCAGCAGCTTGGAGCGGGTAGATGAAAAACTGTTTTTT	CASSLERVDEKLFF
NA	TRBV6-5	TRBJ2-3	NA	TGTGCCAGCAGTCCCGGGGGTCCATCCACAGATACGCAGTATTTT	CASSPGGPSTDTQYF
TRBD1	TRBV6-5	TRBJ1-2	NA	TGTGCCAGCAGTTACCTCGGGACAGCGAACTATGGCTACACCTTC	CASSYLGTANYGYTF
NA	TRBV9	TRBJ2-2	NA	TGTGCCAGCAGCTCCCCCGCCTTAGTATTGGCCGGGGAGCTGTTTTTT	CASSSPALVLAGELFF
TRBD2	TRBV19	TRBJ2-1	NA	TGTGCCAGTAGTATCACAGGCGCTAGCGGGGGTCGTGGTGAGCAGTTCTTC	CASSITGASGGRGEQFF
TRBD2	TRBV29-1	TRBJ2-3	NA	TGCAGCGTTGAAGGACTAGCGGACCCCCCAGGTACGCAGTATTTT	CSVEGLADPPGTQYF
NA	TRBV11-2	TRBJ2-5	NA	TGTGCCAGCAGGCACTACAGGGTAGGGCAAGAGACCCAGTACTTC	CASRHYRVGQETQYF
TRBD2	TRBV29-1	TRBJ2-2	few	TGCAGCGTTGAGGGGCGGGGGGAGGGAACCGGGGAGCTGTTTTTT	CSVEGRGEGTGELFF
TRBD2	TRBV2	TRBJ2-7	once	TGTGCCTCCCGGGGGGAGGGGGAGCAGTACTTC	CASRGEGEQYF
NA	TRBV20-1	TRBJ1-1	NA	TGCAGTGCAGCTCCAGGGGCTGAAGCTTTCTTT	CSAAPGAEAFF
TRBD1	TRBV5-1	TRBJ1-4	few	TGCGCCAGCAGCTCAACCCTTACAGGGGGCGGAGAAAAACTGTTTTTT	CASSSTLTGGGEKLFF
TRBD2	TRBV5-6	TRBJ2-3	NA	TGTGCCAGCAGCAGCCAGGGACTACGGTGGCCAGATACGCAGTATTTT	CASSSQGLRWPDTQYF
NA	TRBV10-1	TRBJ2-5	NA	TGCGCCAGCAGTGAGAGACCCGGGGGGCCAGAGACCCAGTACTTC	CASSERPGGPETQYF
NA	TRBV5-5	TRBJ1-3	few	TGTGCCAGCAGCTTGTACGGGTTTCGGGGAGCGGGTTCTGGAAACACCATATATTTT	CASSLYGFRGAGSGNTIYF
TRBD1	TRBV30	TRBJ1-4	NA	TGTGCCTGGAGTGAGGGACAGATTGAGGAAAAACTGTTTTTT	CAWSEGQIEEKLFF
TRBD1	TRBV4-1	TRBJ2-3	NA	TGCGCCAGCAGCCAAGTTCGAACAGGGGCCAGCACAGATACGCAGTATTTT	CASSQVRTGASTDTQYF
TRBD1	TRBV6-5	TRBJ1-4	NA	TGTGCCAGCAGTGCCGTACAGGGGTTTAATGAAAAACTGTTTTTT	CASSAVQGFNEKLFF
NA	TRBV5-6	TRBJ1-3	few	TGTGCCAGCAGCTCGGCGGGCCACCTCTCTGGAAACACCATATATTTT	CASSSAGHLSGNTIYF
NA	TRBV6-6	TRBJ1-2	NA	TGTGTCAGCAGTTTATCCACAGGGAACTATGGCTACACCTTC	CVSSLSTGNYGYTF
NA	TRBV25-1	TRBJ1-1	NA	TGTGCCAGCAGTGCTTCGGTTGACACTGAAGCTTTCTTT	CASSASVDTEAFF
TRBD1	TRBV4-1	TRBJ1-2	NA	TGCGCCAGCAGCCAAGAGGGGACAGGGAACTATGGCTACACCTTC	CASSQEGTGNYGYTF